The rows below give T cell receptor beta chains drawn from one sample of a study of shared clonotypes between healthy human individuals. Profiled with immunoSEQ multiplex PCR; TCRdb holds only in-frame clones, not every one. The table lists some 1.1 million clones, 70% to 80% of them singletons. Sequenced: memory CD4+ T cells from PBMCs. The origin of the receptors is a man between 18 and 29 years old in good health. Some clones in this sample may be carry-over from other donors' samples. The CDR3 runs from the conserved cysteine through the conserved F or W. The D gene is left open where the match is weak. For some rows the clone size is stated as once, few or many, or as a class when expanded; others skip it.

v_call,j_call,d_call,clone_size,cdr3_nt,cdr3_aa
TRBV11-2,TRBJ1-2,.,.,TGTGCCAGCAGCTTAGAGGGTGGCGTGGGCTACACCTTC,CASSLEGGVGYTF
TRBV5-6,TRBJ2-5,.,.,TGTGCCAGCAGTTCTACCCGGATTGGAGAGACCCAGTACTTC,CASSSTRIGETQYF
TRBV18,TRBJ2-1,.,.,TGTGCCAGCTCATCCGGGACCAACAATGAGCAGTTCTTC,CASSSGTNNEQFF
TRBV7-2,TRBJ1-1,.,.,TGTGCCAGCAGCCCCCGGGTTGGGGGCACTGAAGCTTTCTTT,CASSPRVGGTEAFF
TRBV5-1,TRBJ2-1,.,few,TGCGCCAGCAGGCCCAGGGGGAGGTCGTTCAATGAGCAGTTCTTC,CASRPRGRSFNEQFF
TRBV29-1,TRBJ2-3,.,once,TGCAGCGTTGAAGCCCGAGGCCCAGATACGCAGTATTTT,CSVEARGPDTQYF
TRBV4-2,TRBJ2-3,TRBD1,few,TGTGCCAGCAGCCAACCTGGGACAGGGACAGATACGCAGTATTTT,CASSQPGTGTDTQYF
TRBV10-3,TRBJ2-7,.,.,TGTGCCATCAGTAGTAAGGTGTACAGAGGGGACCCGGAGGGTGACGAGCAGTACTTC,CAISSKVYRGDPEGDEQYF
TRBV2,TRBJ2-2,.,few,TGTGCCAGCAGTGCGAGAAGGGGTGGGACCGGGGAGCTGTTTTTT,CASSARRGGTGELFF
TRBV7-3,TRBJ2-1,TRBD2,.,TGTGCCAGCAGCTTAACCTGGACTAGCAGTAATGAGCAGTTCTTC,CASSLTWTSSNEQFF
TRBV7-9,TRBJ2-1,.,once,TGTGCCAGCAGCCCGACCAGGGGCAATGAGCAGTTCTTC,CASSPTRGNEQFF
TRBV18,TRBJ2-1,TRBD2,.,TGTGCCAGCTCGCCAGGGCTAGCGGGAGTCCGCTACAATGAGCAGTTCTTC,CASSPGLAGVRYNEQFF
TRBV19,TRBJ2-1,.,.,TGTGCCAGTAGTATAGGGATAGCTTCCTACAATGAGCAGTTCTTC,CASSIGIASYNEQFF
TRBV19,TRBJ1-3,.,.,TGTGCCAGTAGTATGGAAGGAAACACCATATATTTT,CASSMEGNTIYF
TRBV4-2,TRBJ2-7,.,many,TGTGCCAGCAGCCCCAGAGACCTCGGGGGCACGTCCTACGAGCAGTACTTC,CASSPRDLGGTSYEQYF
TRBV7-9,TRBJ1-3,.,.,TGTGCCAGCAGCTTAGTGTGGGGCTCCGTCTCTGGAAACACCATATATTTT,CASSLVWGSVSGNTIYF
TRBV25-1,TRBJ1-4,TRBD1,.,TGTGCCAGCAGTGAAGAGAAGGGGGCGGGTGAAAAACTGTTTTTT,CASSEEKGAGEKLFF
TRBV11-2,TRBJ1-4,.,.,TGTGCCAGCAGCCCAAGACAGTTGGATAACGAAAAACTGTTTTTT,CASSPRQLDNEKLFF
TRBV1,TRBJ1-5,.,.,TGCACCAGCAGCCAAGTAATAGGGGGTCCCGGGGGACTTCAGCCCCAGCATTTT,CTSSQVIGGPGGLQPQHF
TRBV5-4,TRBJ2-1,TRBD2,.,TGTGCCAGCAGCTTGCGTAGCGGGGCACCCCCCTACAATGAGCAGTTCTTC,CASSLRSGAPPYNEQFF
TRBV28,TRBJ1-2,.,once,TGTGCCAGCAGTTCCGCCGGGACCTATTATGGCTACACCTTC,CASSSAGTYYGYTF
TRBV19,TRBJ1-5,.,.,TGTGCCAGTAGTCCCTATGAGGGGTATAGCAATCAGCCCCAGCATTTT,CASSPYEGYSNQPQHF
TRBV29-1,TRBJ2-1,TRBD2,.,TGCAGCTATTTGCTGGGACTAGCGAACAATGAGCAGTTCTTC,CSYLLGLANNEQFF
TRBV27,TRBJ1-2,TRBD1,.,TGTGCCAGCAGTTTATCGTTAGGGGGCGGTTACCTGGGCTACACCTTC,CASSLSLGGGYLGYTF
TRBV5-1,TRBJ1-1,TRBD1,.,TGCGCCAGCAGCAGCGGGACAGGGAACACTGAAGCTTTCTTT,CASSSGTGNTEAFF
TRBV28,TRBJ2-7,.,.,TGTGCCAGCAGTTGGAGCTCAACAAGCTCCTACGAGCAGTACTTC,CASSWSSTSSYEQYF
TRBV5-1,TRBJ2-1,TRBD2,.,TGCGCCAGCAGCTTGGTTCCAGCGGGAGTGACCTACAATGAGCAGTTCTTC,CASSLVPAGVTYNEQFF
TRBV2,TRBJ2-1,.,.,TGTGCCAGCAGTCGGACTTTTTACAATGAGCAGTTCTTC,CASSRTFYNEQFF
TRBV5-4,TRBJ2-2,.,once,TGTGCCAGCAGCTTGGGATTAATTGACGGGGAGCTGTTTTTT,CASSLGLIDGELFF
TRBV6-5,TRBJ2-2,TRBD1,.,TGTGCCAGCAGCGAGGGACAGGGGGCTGGCGGGGAGCTGTTTTTT,CASSEGQGAGGELFF
TRBV7-3,TRBJ2-2,TRBD2,.,TGTGCCAGCAGCTTTAGCGGGGGAAGAGGCGGGAAGCTGTTTTTT,CASSFSGGRGGKLFF
TRBV28,TRBJ1-1,.,.,TGTGCCAGCAGTTCCTTACACGGAGAAGCTTTCTTT,CASSSLHGEAFF
TRBV6-1,TRBJ1-5,.,.,TGTGCCAGCAGTGAACAGGGCCAACAGCCCCAGCATTTT,CASSEQGQQPQHF